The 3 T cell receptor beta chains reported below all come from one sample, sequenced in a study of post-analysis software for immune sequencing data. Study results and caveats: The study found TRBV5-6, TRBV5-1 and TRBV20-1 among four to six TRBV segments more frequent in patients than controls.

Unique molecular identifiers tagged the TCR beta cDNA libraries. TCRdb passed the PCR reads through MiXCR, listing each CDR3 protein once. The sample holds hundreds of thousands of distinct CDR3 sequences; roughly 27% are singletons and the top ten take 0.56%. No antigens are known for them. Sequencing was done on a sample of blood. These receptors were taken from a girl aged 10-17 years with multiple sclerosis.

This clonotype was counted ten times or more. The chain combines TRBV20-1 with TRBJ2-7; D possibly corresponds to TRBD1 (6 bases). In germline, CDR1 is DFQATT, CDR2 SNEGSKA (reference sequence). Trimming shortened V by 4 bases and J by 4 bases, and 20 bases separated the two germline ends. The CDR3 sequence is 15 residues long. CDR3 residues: CSATREGGKGYEQYF. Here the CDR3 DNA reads TGCAGTGCTACGAGGGAAGGGGGTAAGGGGTACGAGCAGTACTTC.

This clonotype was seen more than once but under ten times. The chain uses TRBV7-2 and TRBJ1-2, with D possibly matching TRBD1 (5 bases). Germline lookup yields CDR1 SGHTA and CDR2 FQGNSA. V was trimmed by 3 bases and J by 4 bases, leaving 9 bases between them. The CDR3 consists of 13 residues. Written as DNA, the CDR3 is TGTGCCAGCAGCTTGGGACCGTCCTATGGCTACACCTTC. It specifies CASSLGPSYGYTF. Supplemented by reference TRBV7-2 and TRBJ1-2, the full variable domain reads GAGVSQSPSNKVTEKGKDVELRCDPISGHTALYWYRQSLGQGLEFLIYFQGNSAPDKSGLPSDRFSAERTGGSVSTLTIQRTQQEDSAVYLCASSLGPSYGYTFGSGTRLTVV.

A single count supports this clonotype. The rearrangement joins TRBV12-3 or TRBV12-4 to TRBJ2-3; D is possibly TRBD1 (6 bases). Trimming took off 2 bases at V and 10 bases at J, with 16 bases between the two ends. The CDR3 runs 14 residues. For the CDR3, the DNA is TGTGCCAGCAGTTTAAGGGGGACCGACGATGCGCAGTATTTT. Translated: CASSLRGTDDAQYF.